These T cell receptor beta chains were read from a single sample in a study of blood T cell repertoires in COVID-19. The protocol was immunoSEQ multiplex PCR, while the TCRdb copy is restricted to in-frame clones and leaves out a portion. The repertoire holds about 360,000 clones, with more than 75% as singletons. The specimen sequenced was peripheral blood. The source is a human donor in a cohort sampled during active COVID-19. Both conserved end residues are part of each CDR3. The D gene is left open where the match is weak. Where a row states a size, it is once, few, many or the class of an expanded clone; other rows omit it.

TRBD1,-,TRBJ2-1,TRBV5-1,CASTLLQGANNEQFF,TGCGCCAGCACCCTATTACAGGGGGCGAACAATGAGCAGTTCTTC
TRBD1,-,TRBJ1-2,TRBV19,CASSVQGASDYGYTF,TGTGCCAGTAGCGTACAGGGGGCGAGTGACTATGGCTACACCTTC
TRBD2,few,TRBJ2-2,TRBV4-1,CASSQDQLAGKGDTGELFF,TGCGCCAGCAGCCAGGACCAACTAGCGGGAAAAGGTGACACCGGGGAGCTGTTTTTT
-,-,TRBJ1-3,TRBV19,CASSIGGQHGNTIYF,TGTGCCAGTAGTATTGGTGGACAGCATGGAAACACCATATATTTT
TRBD1,-,TRBJ1-1,TRBV18,CASSRTGGTEAFF,TGTGCCAGCTCACGGACAGGGGGGACTGAAGCTTTCTTT
-,-,TRBJ2-5,TRBV30,CAWSVGGDGETQYF,TGTGCCTGGAGTGTTGGAGGGGACGGAGAGACCCAGTACTTC
TRBD2,-,TRBJ2-1,TRBV3-1/TRBV3-2,CASSQNGREREFF,TGTGCCAGTAGCCAAAACGGGCGGGAGAGGGAGTTCTTC
TRBD1,once,TRBJ1-2,TRBV5-1,CASSLGGQGSSGGYTF,TGCGCCAGCAGCTTGGGAGGACAGGGAAGTTCGGGCGGCTACACCTTC
TRBD1,-,TRBJ1-5,TRBV6-5,CASRGQVYSNQPQHF,TGTGCCAGCAGGGGACAGGTCTATAGCAATCAGCCCCAGCATTTT
-,-,TRBJ2-7,TRBV6-6,CASSYSNPTEYEQYF,TGTGCCAGCAGTTACTCGAACCCCACAGAGTACGAGCAGTACTTC
-,-,TRBJ2-6,TRBV7-8,CASRRRGANVLTF,TGTGCCAGCAGAAGGAGGGGGGCCAACGTCCTGACTTTC
TRBD1,-,TRBJ2-3,TRBV28,CASRKTGGADTQYF,TGTGCCAGCAGGAAGACAGGGGGAGCAGATACGCAGTATTTT
-,-,TRBJ1-6,TRBV4-1,CASSQASTKGDNSPLHF,TGCGCCAGCAGCCAAGCCTCGACCAAGGGAGATAATTCACCCCTCCACTTT
-,once,TRBJ2-1,TRBV19,CASSIFSAGALKNEQFF,TGTGCCAGTAGTATTTTCTCTGCGGGGGCCCTGAAGAATGAGCAGTTCTTC
TRBD2,-,TRBJ2-3,TRBV28,CASSPPGLAGGVDTQYF,TGTGCCAGCAGTCCCCCGGGACTAGCGGGAGGAGTAGATACGCAGTATTTT
-,-,TRBJ2-3,TRBV4-1,CASSPLRVTDTQYF,TGCGCCAGCAGCCCTTTGAGGGTCACAGATACGCAGTATTTT
-,few,TRBJ2-7,TRBV4-1,CASSQNPSSYEQYF,TGCGCCAGCAGCCAAAACCCCTCGAGCTACGAGCAGTACTTC
-,-,TRBJ2-7,TRBV11-2,CASSQERGSEQYF,TGTGCCAGCAGCCAAGAGAGAGGGAGCGAGCAGTACTTC
-,few,TRBJ2-7,TRBV2,CASREGSSYEQYF,TGTGCCAGCAGGGAGGGGAGCTCCTACGAGCAGTACTTC
-,few,TRBJ1-1,TRBV2,CASRVRDHTEAFF,TGTGCCAGCAGGGTCAGGGATCACACTGAAGCTTTCTTT
TRBD1,-,TRBJ2-3,TRBV11-2,CASSFSIGGVSSTDTQYF,TGTGCCAGCAGCTTCAGTATAGGGGGCGTCTCGAGCACAGATACGCAGTATTTT
TRBD2,-,TRBJ2-7,TRBV7-9,CASSPPPAGPSSYEQYF,TGTGCCAGCAGCCCCCCACCAGCGGGGCCAAGCTCCTACGAGCAGTACTTC
TRBD1,few,TRBJ2-3,TRBV28,CASTRQGLRTDTQYF,TGTGCCAGCACTCGACAGGGTTTGCGAACAGATACGCAGTATTTT
-,-,TRBJ2-1,TRBV4-1,CASSSIDPGVEHEQFF,TGCGCCAGCAGCAGCATTGACCCGGGAGTGGAACATGAGCAGTTCTTC
-,-,TRBJ1-4,TRBV2,CASSDLGGNEKLFF,TGTGCCAGCAGTGACTTGGGAGGGAATGAAAAACTGTTTTTT
TRBD1,-,TRBJ2-7,TRBV6-5,CASSRTGDPYEQYF,TGTGCCAGCTCCCGGACAGGGGATCCCTACGAGCAGTACTTC
-,-,TRBJ2-7,TRBV7-3,CASSSTLGDEQYF,TGTGCCAGCAGCTCAACCCTAGGTGACGAGCAGTACTTC
-,once,TRBJ2-7,TRBV7-8,CASSLGRRRRYEQYF,TGTGCCAGCAGCTTAGGAAGGAGAAGGAGATACGAGCAGTACTTC
-,-,TRBJ2-2,TRBV5-8,CASSPYTGELFF,TGTGCCAGCAGCCCGTACACCGGGGAGCTGTTTTTT
TRBD2,-,TRBJ2-1,TRBV30,CAWSVRLAEYNEQFF,TGTGCCTGGAGTGTAAGGCTAGCGGAGTACAATGAGCAGTTCTTC
-,-,TRBJ2-4,TRBV12-3/TRBV12-4,CASSSPLAVQYF,TGTGCCAGCAGTTCGCCCCTAGCAGTCCAGTACTTC
-,-,TRBJ2-3,TRBV21-1,CASSGAGGHTDTQYF,TGTGCCAGCAGCGGCGCGGGAGGTCACACAGATACGCAGTATTTT
-,-,TRBJ2-2,TRBV11-2,CASSLVKSNTGELFF,TGTGCCAGCAGCTTAGTTAAATCGAACACCGGGGAGCTGTTTTTT
TRBD2,-,TRBJ2-7,TRBV6-2/TRBV6-3,CASSSGGGEGTYEQYF,TGTGCCAGCAGTTCGGGAGGGGGTGAAGGAACCTACGAGCAGTACTTC
-,-,TRBJ2-1,TRBV15,CATSTASLLAGRRNEQFF,TGTGCCACCAGCACAGCGTCCCTCTTGGCGGGGCGGAGGAATGAGCAGTTCTTC
TRBD2,-,TRBJ2-1,TRBV5-6,CASSLGLAGVWNEQFF,TGTGCCAGCAGCTTGGGACTAGCGGGAGTTTGGAATGAGCAGTTCTTC
TRBD2,-,TRBJ2-7,TRBV9,CASSVKVRAGEHEQYF,TGTGCCAGCAGCGTAAAGGTCCGAGCGGGAGAACACGAGCAGTACTTC
TRBD1,-,TRBJ1-1,TRBV28,CASSSGTGGEGDTEAFF,TGTGCCAGCAGTTCTGGGACAGGGGGCGAAGGCGACACTGAAGCTTTCTTT
-,few,TRBJ1-4,TRBV29-1,CSVVVDSEKLFF,TGCAGCGTTGTAGTGGACAGCGAAAAACTGTTTTTT
-,-,TRBJ2-1,TRBV30,CAWSVGLNNEQFF,TGTGCCTGGAGTGTAGGACTTAACAATGAGCAGTTCTTC
-,-,TRBJ1-2,TRBV5-4,CASSLYGGNYGYTF,TGTGCCAGCAGCTTGTATGGCGGAAACTATGGCTACACCTTC
-,-,TRBJ1-1,TRBV4-1,CASSQGAKGVNTEAFF,TGCGCCAGCAGCCAAGGGGCGAAGGGGGTGAACACTGAAGCTTTCTTT
-,-,TRBJ2-2,TRBV5-6,CASSAIRLGLRELFF,TGTGCCAGCAGCGCAATCCGACTAGGGCTCAGGGAGCTGTTTTTT
TRBD2,-,TRBJ2-2,TRBV5-1,CASRRESETGELFF,TGCGCCAGCAGGCGGGAGAGTGAGACCGGGGAGCTGTTTTTT
TRBD1,-,TRBJ2-5,TRBV19,CASSIRQGYRETQYF,TGTGCCAGTAGTATTAGACAGGGGTATCGAGAGACCCAGTACTTC
-,-,TRBJ2-2,TRBV7-9,CASSSSGSFTGELFF,TGTGCCAGCAGTTCGTCAGGGTCGTTTACCGGGGAGCTGTTTTTT
-,-,TRBJ1-6,TRBV2,CASRRDRRDSPLHF,TGTGCCAGCAGAAGAGACAGGCGGGATTCACCCCTCCACTTT
-,-,TRBJ1-1,TRBV30,CAWHGGRNTEAFF,TGTGCCTGGCATGGGGGCCGGAACACTGAAGCTTTCTTT
-,-,TRBJ1-1,TRBV4-2,CASSPKPVNTEAFF,TGTGCCAGCAGCCCGAAGCCGGTGAACACTGAAGCTTTCTTT
-,-,TRBJ1-6,TRBV2,CASSFDIKLSPLHF,TGTGCCAGCAGTTTCGACATCAAATTATCACCCCTCCACTTT
-,-,TRBJ1-6,TRBV15,CATPSGGVAHHF,TGTGCCACCCCCTCGGGTGGTGTTGCTCACCACTTT
-,-,TRBJ2-3,TRBV30,CAWRRGTSTSTDTQYF,TGTGCCTGGAGACGTGGGACATCCACTAGCACAGATACGCAGTATTTT
-,-,TRBJ1-2,TRBV19,CASSTPKTGYYGYTF,TGTGCCAGTAGTACCCCGAAGACAGGATACTATGGCTACACCTTC
-,-,TRBJ2-3,TRBV19,CASRATGQGWDTQYF,TGTGCCAGTAGAGCAACAGGCCAGGGCTGGGATACGCAGTATTTT